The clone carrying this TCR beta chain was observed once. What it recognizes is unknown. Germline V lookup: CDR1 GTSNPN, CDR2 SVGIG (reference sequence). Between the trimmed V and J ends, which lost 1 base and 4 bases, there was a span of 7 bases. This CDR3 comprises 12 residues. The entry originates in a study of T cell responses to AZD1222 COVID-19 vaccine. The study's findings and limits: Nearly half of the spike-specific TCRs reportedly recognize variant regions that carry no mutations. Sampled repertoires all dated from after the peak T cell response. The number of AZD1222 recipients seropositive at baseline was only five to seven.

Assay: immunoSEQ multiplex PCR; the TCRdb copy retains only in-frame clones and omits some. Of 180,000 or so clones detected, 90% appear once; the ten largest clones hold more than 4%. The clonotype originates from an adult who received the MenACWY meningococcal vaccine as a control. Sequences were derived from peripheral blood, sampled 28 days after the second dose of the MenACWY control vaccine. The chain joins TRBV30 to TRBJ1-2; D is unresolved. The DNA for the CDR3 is TGTGCCTGGAGTGCCATTCTCTATGGCTACACCTTC. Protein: CAWSAILYGYTF. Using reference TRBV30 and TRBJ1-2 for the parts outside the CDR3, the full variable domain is SQTIHQWPATLVQPVGSPLSLECTVEGTSNPNLYWYRQAAGRGLQLLFYSVGIGQISSEVPQNLSASRPQDRQFILSSKKLLLSDSGFYLCAWSAILYGYTFGSGTRLTVV.